This T cell receptor (beta chain) was profiled in a study of T cell clonotyping in hematopoietic cell transplantation. The CDR3 has 15 amino acids. Germline CDR1 and CDR2: MGHRA and YSYEKL. V was pared by 0 bases and J by 0 bases, with 6 bases between. This clone occurred once. Its target is not known. Method: immunoSEQ multiplex PCR; TCRdb's copy keeps in-frame clones and lacks some. The table has about 41,000 clones, roughly 96% seen once. Study-wide findings and caveats: Without cell sorting, CD4 versus CD8 contributions remain unresolved. Pathologically expanded recipient clonotypes increased progressively from day 30 to day 180 as diversity fell.

This receptor was taken from a man aged 25 to 45 in good health. Some clones in this sample may be carry-over from other donors' samples. Sequenced input: peripheral blood mononuclear cells. V gene TRBV4-1 combines with J gene TRBJ2-1, with a tentative D call TRBD2 (5 bases). The CDR3 spells CASSQEEVSYNEQFF. The DNA for the CDR3 is TGCGCCAGCAGCCAAGAGGAGGTCTCCTACAATGAGCAGTTCTTC.